These T cell receptor beta chains were read from a single sample in a study of T-cell memory formation after mild COVID-19. TCRdb independently ran MiXCR on the 5' RACE reads; one entry per CDR3 protein. Of some 280,000 distinct CDR3 sequences detected, about a sixth appear once; the ten largest clones hold roughly 24%. The sample was PBMCs or a T cell subset sorted from them (not recorded which). These receptors all stem from a young man who had mild COVID-19 (a few samples of this study predate the infection). Cell type and time point are not known. CDR3s include the opening cysteine and the closing phenylalanine or tryptophan. The D gene is left open where the match is weak. Clone sizes are given selectively: once, few, many, or a class where the clone is expanded.

D gene,V gene,J gene,clone size,CDR3 DNA,CDR3 protein
-,TRBV2,TRBJ1-5,-,TGTGCCAGCAGTGAACGGTACTTAGGGGGTAGCAATCAGCCCCAGCATTTT,CASSERYLGGSNQPQHF
TRBD1,TRBV7-8,TRBJ2-7,-,TGTGCCAGCAGCAACGGACAGGGAATCTACGAGCAGTACTTC,CASSNGQGIYEQYF
-,TRBV30,TRBJ2-7,-,TGTGCCTGGCGAGATTACTACGAGCAGTACTTC,CAWRDYYEQYF
-,TRBV9,TRBJ2-7,-,TGTGCCAGCAGCGTAGGGGGAGCCTTCTCCTACGAGCAGTACTTC,CASSVGGAFSYEQYF
-,TRBV7-3,TRBJ2-1,-,TGTGCCAGCAGCCCCGGACGTGGGGGTTTGGATGAGCAGTTCTTC,CASSPGRGGLDEQFF
TRBD2,TRBV20-1,TRBJ2-3,few,TGCAGTGCTGTCCCGGGACTAGCTCAATCAGATACGCAGTATTTT,CSAVPGLAQSDTQYF
-,TRBV29-1,TRBJ2-3,few,TGCAGCGTCGCCGAGGGGGGACAGTTCACAGATACGCAGTATTTT,CSVAEGGQFTDTQYF
-,TRBV21-1,TRBJ2-2,few,TGTGCCAGCAGTAAAACCGGGGGACACCCGAACACCGGGGAGCTGTTTTTT,CASSKTGGHPNTGELFF
-,TRBV11-2,TRBJ2-5,few,TGTGCCAGCGGACGTCAAGAGACCCAGTACTTC,CASGRQETQYF
TRBD2,TRBV20-1,TRBJ2-1,few,TGCAGTGCTCACCGGGGGGGCGAGACGCATGAGCAGTTCTTC,CSAHRGGETHEQFF
-,TRBV9,TRBJ2-3,-,TGTGCCAGCAGCGTAGGTTTACAGCCTAGCACAGATACGCAGTATTTT,CASSVGLQPSTDTQYF
TRBD2,TRBV5-1,TRBJ2-3,-,TGCGCCAGCAGCTCCCGGACTAGCGGGGGGGCTGATACGCAGTATTTT,CASSSRTSGGADTQYF
-,TRBV5-1,TRBJ2-5,-,TGCGCCAGCAGCCTACCCGGCAGCGGGCTAGAGACCCAGTACTTC,CASSLPGSGLETQYF
TRBD1,TRBV7-8,TRBJ1-5,few,TGTGCCAGCAGCCTAGGGGGCAGGGGCAATCAGCCCCAGCATTTT,CASSLGGRGNQPQHF
-,TRBV5-1,TRBJ2-7,few,TGCGCCAGCAGCGCCACAGGGTTACGCTCCTACGAGCAGTACTTC,CASSATGLRSYEQYF
TRBD1,TRBV18,TRBJ2-7,-,TGTGCCAGCTCACCGGGGACAGTAAACTACGAGCAGTACTTC,CASSPGTVNYEQYF
TRBD2,TRBV6-5,TRBJ2-1,few,TGTGCCAGCAGTTACTCCCTAGCGGGGGCCTATGAGCAGTTCTTC,CASSYSLAGAYEQFF
TRBD2,TRBV5-1,TRBJ2-3,-,TGCGCCAGCAGCTTATCTAGCGGGGGACGCACAGATACGCAGTATTTT,CASSLSSGGRTDTQYF
-,TRBV24-1,TRBJ2-1,many,TGTGCCACCAGTGATTTCAGTGGCTCAGGGCCTGGGAATGAGCAGTTCTTC,CATSDFSGSGPGNEQFF
-,TRBV5-1,TRBJ2-1,-,TGCGCCAGCAGCTTGCGACAGCCCGGGAACAATGAGCAGTTCTTC,CASSLRQPGNNEQFF
TRBD2,TRBV19,TRBJ2-3,-,TGTGCCAGTAGCCCACTAGCGGGGGAAACATCAGATACGCAGTATTTT,CASSPLAGETSDTQYF
TRBD2,TRBV12-3/TRBV12-4,TRBJ2-7,-,TGTGCCAGCAGTGTTAGCGGGGATAGCTCCTACGAGCAGTACTTC,CASSVSGDSSYEQYF
-,TRBV4-1,TRBJ1-4,-,TGCGCCAGCAGCCAAGAGCTTTCGGGTGCGGAAGAAAAACTGTTTTTT,CASSQELSGAEEKLFF
-,TRBV6-1,TRBJ1-1,-,TGTGCCAGCAGTGAAGTGGGGGCGCGTAGTGAAGCTTTCTTT,CASSEVGARSEAFF
-,TRBV7-2,TRBJ2-5,-,TGTGCCAGCAGCACTAGCTTTGGGGGCGGAGAGACCCAGTACTTC,CASSTSFGGGETQYF
-,TRBV7-2,TRBJ1-2,many,TGTGCCAGCAGCCCCAGACAGCCTACTTCCGGCTACACCTTC,CASSPRQPTSGYTF
-,TRBV10-3,TRBJ2-7,-,TGTGCCATCAGTGAGCTGGGGGTTGAGTACGAGCAGTACTTC,CAISELGVEYEQYF
-,TRBV4-3,TRBJ2-2,-,TGCGCCAGCAGCCAAGACCCACCCGGGACTTCCAACACCGGGGAGCTGTTTTTT,CASSQDPPGTSNTGELFF
-,TRBV5-1,TRBJ2-3,-,TGCGCCAGCAGCTTGGCCGGGTTTATAGATACGCAGTATTTT,CASSLAGFIDTQYF
TRBD1,TRBV7-9,TRBJ1-2,-,TGTGCCAGCAGCTTAGAAGGGACAGGAGGCTATGGCTACACCTTC,CASSLEGTGGYGYTF
-,TRBV29-1,TRBJ1-2,few,TGCAGCGTTGCCGCCCCGCTAATTAGCAGCTACACCTTC,CSVAAPLISSYTF
TRBD1,TRBV5-4,TRBJ2-1,-,TGTGCCAGCAGCTTGGGGGACAGGGTCAATGAGCAGTTCTTC,CASSLGDRVNEQFF
-,TRBV7-2,TRBJ1-2,-,TGTGCCAGCGAACAAAACTATGGCTACACCTTC,CASEQNYGYTF
-,TRBV3-1,TRBJ2-3,-,TGTGCCAGCAGCCAAGAGTGGAAGGACACAGATACGCAGTATTTT,CASSQEWKDTDTQYF
-,TRBV3-1,TRBJ1-1,few,TGTGCCAGCAGCCAGGGCCCTACTACGGTAGCTTTCTTT,CASSQGPTTVAFF
-,TRBV9,TRBJ1-3,many,TGTGCCAGCAGCGTAGCTTCCGGAGCTGGAAACACCATATATTTT,CASSVASGAGNTIYF
-,TRBV6-1,TRBJ1-2,-,TGTGCCAGCAGTGAAATTGTGGGGGAGACCGGTGGCTACACCTTC,CASSEIVGETGGYTF
-,TRBV18,TRBJ2-1,few,TGTGCCAGCTCACCCCCGGGAAGCCAAGGATACAATGAGCAGTTCTTC,CASSPPGSQGYNEQFF
-,TRBV4-1,TRBJ2-7,-,TGCGCCAGCAGCCAGCCCCGGGGGGAGCAGTACTTC,CASSQPRGEQYF
TRBD1,TRBV7-2,TRBJ2-3,few,TGTGCCAGCAGCTCGCGGACAGGGGATGTAGATACGCAGTATTTT,CASSSRTGDVDTQYF
-,TRBV12-3/TRBV12-4,TRBJ2-6,-,TGTGCCAGCAGTACCTACGGGGCGGCCAACGTCCTGACTTTC,CASSTYGAANVLTF
-,TRBV6-6,TRBJ2-3,many,TGTGCCAGCAGTTACTGGGGGTCTTGGGAATCAGATACGCAGTATTTT,CASSYWGSWESDTQYF
TRBD1,TRBV18,TRBJ1-1,-,TGTGCCAGCTCACCTGAGAATATCGGACAGGGGAAAGCTTTCTTT,CASSPENIGQGKAFF
-,TRBV24-1,TRBJ2-2,few,TGTGCCACCAGTGACCCAAAGCTGTATGAGGCCGGGGAGCTGTTTTTT,CATSDPKLYEAGELFF
TRBD1,TRBV12-3/TRBV12-4,TRBJ2-4,-,TGTGCCAGCAGTCCAGACCGGGACAGGGGAAACATTCAGTACTTC,CASSPDRDRGNIQYF
-,TRBV4-3,TRBJ2-5,-,TGCGCCAGCAGCCAAACCGACAGGACAGAAGAGACCCAGTACTTC,CASSQTDRTEETQYF
TRBD2,TRBV18,TRBJ2-3,few,TGTGCCAGCTCACGACCGGGACTAGTCACAGATACGCAGTATTTT,CASSRPGLVTDTQYF
-,TRBV6-6,TRBJ2-5,-,TGTGCCAGCAGTGCGTCGGGCGTAGGGGAGACCCAGTACTTC,CASSASGVGETQYF
TRBD1,TRBV18,TRBJ2-1,few,TGTGCCAGCTCCAAGGACAGGGTATCGGGTGAGCAGTTCTTC,CASSKDRVSGEQFF
-,TRBV5-1,TRBJ2-2,few,TGCGCCAGCAGCTTTCGGAACACCGGGGAGCTGTTTTTT,CASSFRNTGELFF
-,TRBV4-2,TRBJ2-5,many,TGTGCCAGCAGCCGGGACAAGGGAGGGGAGACCCAGTACTTC,CASSRDKGGETQYF
TRBD1,TRBV11-2,TRBJ2-3,-,TGTGCCAGCAGCACGGGACAGGGCAAAGTGGATACGCAGTATTTT,CASSTGQGKVDTQYF
-,TRBV2,TRBJ2-3,-,TGTGCCAGCAGTGAATTGGATACGCAGTATTTT,CASSELDTQYF
-,TRBV12-3/TRBV12-4,TRBJ1-5,-,TGTGCCAGCAGTTTAGGTGATTTGGGGGGTTACCAGCCCCAGCATTTT,CASSLGDLGGYQPQHF
-,TRBV27,TRBJ2-1,many,TGTGCCAGCAGCACCCGATTCCTCTGGGGCAATGAGCAGTTCTTC,CASSTRFLWGNEQFF
-,TRBV7-2,TRBJ1-5,-,TGTGCCAGCAGCCCTGGGGGTCTGGTTCAGCCCCAGCATTTT,CASSPGGLVQPQHF
-,TRBV5-1,TRBJ1-1,-,TGCGCCAGCAGCCCGACGGGAACATCGAACACTGAAGCTTTCTTT,CASSPTGTSNTEAFF
-,TRBV15,TRBJ2-1,few,TGTGCCACCAGCAGGGACAACAGGGAACAGTTCTTC,CATSRDNREQFF